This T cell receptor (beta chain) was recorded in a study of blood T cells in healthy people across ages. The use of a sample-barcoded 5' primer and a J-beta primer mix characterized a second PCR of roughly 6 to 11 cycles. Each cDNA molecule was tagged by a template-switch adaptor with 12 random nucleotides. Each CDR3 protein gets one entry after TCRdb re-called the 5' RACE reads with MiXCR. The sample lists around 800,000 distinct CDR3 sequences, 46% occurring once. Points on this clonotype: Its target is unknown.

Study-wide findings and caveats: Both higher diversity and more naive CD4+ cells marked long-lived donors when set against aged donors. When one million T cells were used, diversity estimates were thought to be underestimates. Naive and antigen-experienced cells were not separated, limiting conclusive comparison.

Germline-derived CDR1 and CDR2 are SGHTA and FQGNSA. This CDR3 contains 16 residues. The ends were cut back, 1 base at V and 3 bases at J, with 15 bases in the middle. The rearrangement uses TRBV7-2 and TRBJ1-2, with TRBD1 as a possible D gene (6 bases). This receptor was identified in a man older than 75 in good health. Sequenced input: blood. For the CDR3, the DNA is TGTGCCAGCAGCTTAGGCGGGCAGGGGATTCACTATGGCTACACCTTC. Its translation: CASSLGGQGIHYGYTF.